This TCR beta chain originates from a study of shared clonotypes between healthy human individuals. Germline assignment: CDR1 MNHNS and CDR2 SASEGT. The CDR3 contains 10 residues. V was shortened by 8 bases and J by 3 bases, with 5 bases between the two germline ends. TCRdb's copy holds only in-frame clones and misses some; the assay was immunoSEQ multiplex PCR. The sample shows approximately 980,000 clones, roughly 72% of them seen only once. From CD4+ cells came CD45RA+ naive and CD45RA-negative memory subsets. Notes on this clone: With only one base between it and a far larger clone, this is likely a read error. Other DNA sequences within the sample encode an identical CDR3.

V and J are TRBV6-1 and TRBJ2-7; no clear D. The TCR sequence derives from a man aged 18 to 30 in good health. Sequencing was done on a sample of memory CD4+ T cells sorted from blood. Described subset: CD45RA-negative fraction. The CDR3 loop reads CASAHYEQYF. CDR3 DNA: TGTGCCAGCGCACACTACGAGCAGTACTTC.